This T cell receptor beta chain was sequenced during a study of technical replicates of blood from several donors (dated by TCRdb to 2016 to 2017). The receptor library was made with the immunoSEQ multiplex PCR assay. In TCRdb, the immuneACCESS table is reduced to in-frame sequences with V and J assigned. These tables do not hold every clone; where another copy was compared, an unresolved V gene accounts for under half, and the others remain unexplained. Present in this sample are tens of thousands of clones, around 85% of which were seen just once. Roughly 5% of the sample goes to the ten largest clones. On this clone itself: There is no known antigen for this receptor. No much larger clonotype is one base removed from it; base qualities were not supplied.

The germline V gene gives CDR1 as SGHTA and CDR2 as FQGTGA. Trimming removed 0 bases from V and 6 bases from J; the gene matches leave 5 bases unexplained. From cysteine to phenylalanine, the CDR3 is 15 amino acids long. Of the read, only the CDR3 DNA is kept; its 45 bases are in frame from base 1. The sequence joins TRBV7-3 to TRBJ2-3; TRBD2 matches 8 bases in the middle. Sequencing was performed on PBMCs. This sequence was found in a human donor in good health. Some clones in this sample may be carry-over from other donors' samples. In nucleotide form, the sequence is TGTGCCAGCAGCTTAACCAGCGGGGGACTCGATACGCAGTATTTT. Translated, it gives CASSLTSGGLDTQYF.